This entry is about one T cell receptor (beta chain). The authors' processing: Amplification of reference gene primers was used by the study to estimate nucleated cell counts. Profiled with immunoSEQ multiplex PCR; TCRdb holds only in-frame clones, not every one. V, J and clone size were drawn from that table, and D and trimming were deduced from the DNA. The data show over 200,000 clones, with 65% to 90% seen just once and around 5% held by the top ten. The sample is drawn from a study of blood T cell repertoires in COVID-19. Study-level background: Researchers got acute and convalescent COVID-19 samples from the United States, Italy and Spain. PBMCs, B-cell-depleted T cells, or T cells were the source of the cDNA or gDNA that made up the material.

The germline CDR1 and CDR2 sequences are LNHDA and SQIVND (reference sequence). The CDR3 contains 18 residues. V was shortened by 3 bases and J by 1 base, with 22 bases between the two germline ends. The TCR was taken from a human donor in a cohort sampled during active COVID-19. This sequence joins TRBV19 and TRBJ2-7; weak D call: TRBD2 (6 bases). The sample comprised peripheral blood. The chain's CDR3 is CASSITLPWGEWSYEQYF. The CDR3 bases are TGTGCCAGTAGTATTACCCTCCCATGGGGGGAGTGGTCCTACGAGCAGTACTTC.